A single sample is the source of the 22 T cell receptor beta chains below, sequenced in a study of T-cell memory formation after mild COVID-19. Via MiXCR, TCRdb re-called the 5' RACE reads, giving one row per CDR3 protein. The sample consists of hundreds of thousands of distinct CDR3 sequences, about 24% of them appearing once. Sequenced material: PBMCs or a T cell subset sorted from them (not recorded which). These receptors all stem from an adult woman who had mild COVID-19 (a few samples of this study predate the infection). Cell type and time point are not known.

This clonotype was detected a few times. V gene TRBV15 combines with J gene TRBJ2-1; TRBD1 agrees at 7 bases. V trimming: 7 bases; J trimming: 9 bases; junction bases outside the gene matches: 12. Germline assignment: CDR1 LNHNV and CDR2 YYDKDF (reference sequence). This CDR3 region has 14 residues. The CDR3 DNA is TGTGCCACCACCCGGGGCGACAGGGAGATTGAGCAGTTCTTC. Translation: CATTRGDREIEQFF.

The CDR3 sequence: CASSFISNTEAFF. DNA for the CDR3: TGTGCCAGCAGCTTTATATCGAACACTGAAGCTTTCTTT. The V call is TRBV11-2, the J call TRBJ1-1; D remains ambiguous. CDR1 is SGHAT and CDR2 is FQNNGV in the germline V gene. The CDR3 runs to 13 residues. Trimming took 3 bases from V and 1 from J, leaving 6 bases between them.

This clonotype turned up a few times. The chain links TRBV13 to TRBJ1-4, with 7 bases that match TRBD1. The CDR3 is made up of 15 amino acids. V lost 5 bases, J lost 8 bases, and 11 bases stayed unmatched. The V gene's germline CDR1 is PRHDT and CDR2 FYEKMQ (reference sequence). The CDR3 sequence: CASSHRQGNGEKLFF. The CDR3 DNA sequence: TGTGCCAGCAGCCACCGACAGGGAAACGGAGAAAAACTGTTTTTT. Full variable domain (outside the CDR3, taken from reference TRBV13 and TRBJ1-4): AAGVIQSPRHLIKEKRETATLKCYPIPRHDTVYWYQQGPGQDPQFLISFYEKMQSDKGSIPDRFSAQQFSDYHSELNMSSLELGDSALYFCASSHRQGNGEKLFFGSGTQLSVL.

This clonotype was picked up many times. CDR3 bases: TGTGCCAGTCAGCGAGGGGTCAACACCGGGGAGCTGTTTTTT. It codes for CASQRGVNTGELFF. The J gene is TRBJ2-2, the V gene TRBV3-1; possibly TRBD1 or TRBD2 for D (5 bases each). Trimming took 9 bases from V and 2 from J, leaving 13 bases between them. The CDR3 spans 14 residues. The germline CDR1 and CDR2 sequences are LGHDT and YNNKEL (reference sequence).

This chain connects TRBV29-1 to TRBJ2-5; 10 nucleotides agree with TRBD2. Losses at the gene ends were 6 bases for V and 5 bases for J; bases not matched to a gene: 9. This CDR3 is built from 14 residues. CDR1 is SQVTM, CDR2 ANQGSEA, per germline. This chain's CDR3 is CSVALAGVGETQYF. In DNA form, the CDR3 reads TGCAGCGTGGCCCTAGCGGGAGTGGGGGAGACCCAGTACTTC.

This sequence joins TRBV20-1 and TRBJ2-7; 8 nucleotides align to TRBD2. Germline CDR1 DFQATT, CDR2 SNEGSKA (reference sequence). This CDR3 contains 15 residues. With 1 base clipped from V and 3 bases from J, the junction kept 8 bases outside the gene matches. The CDR3 protein is CSARGERETNYEQYF. CDR3 DNA sequence: TGCAGTGCTAGAGGTGAGCGGGAGACTAACTACGAGCAGTACTTC.

This clonotype has only a few counts. CDR3 sequence (DNA): TGTGCCATCAGTGAGTCGGGACTAGCAAAAGGTTTGGCCGATGAGCAGTTCTTC. This encodes CAISESGLAKGLADEQFF. The chain joins TRBV10-3 to TRBJ2-1; 9 positions match TRBD2. The CDR3 is 18 amino acids. The junction had 14 bases not matched to a gene; V was cut back by 0 bases and J by 8 bases. Germline CDR1 and CDR2: ENHRY and SYGVKD.

This clonotype was observed a handful of times. The chain is built from TRBV14 and TRBJ2-1; TRBD2 matches 9 bases. Per germline, CDR1 SGHDN and CDR2 FVKESK. CDR3 size: 17 residues. The V segment lost 5 bases and the J segment 6 bases; nucleotides outside the gene matches: 14. The CDR3 DNA reads TGTGCCAGCAGCTCCTATAACGGCGGGAGGGCTCCCAATGAGCAGTTCTTC. Its protein product is CASSSYNGGRAPNEQFF.

The J gene is TRBJ1-1, the V gene TRBV19; D may be TRBD1 (6 bases). Germline CDR1 is LNHDA and CDR2 is SQIVND (reference sequence). The CDR3 has 15 amino acids. The V end was cut by 8 bases, the J end by 3 bases, with 19 bases between. The CDR3: CASRPGAVSDTEAFF. DNA for the CDR3: TGTGCCAGTCGCCCGGGGGCAGTTTCGGACACTGAAGCTTTCTTT.

The genes are TRBV12-3 or TRBV12-4 and TRBJ1-6, with D unresolved. Trimming pared 1 base from V and 0 bases from J, leaving 7 bases between. CDR3 length: 16 residues. CDR3 DNA: TGTGCCAGCAGTTTAGAGAGGAGCTCCTATAATTCACCCCTCCACTTT. Translation: CASSLERSSYNSPLHF.

The chain couples TRBV9 to TRBJ2-6; D perhaps matches TRBD2 (6 bases). The CDR3 extends over 18 amino acids. The V and J ends lost 2 bases and 0 bases respectively, with 15 bases between them. Germline lookup yields CDR1 SGDLS and CDR2 YYNGEE. CDR3 residues: CASSVPRAGYSGANVLTF. CDR3 DNA sequence: TGTGCCAGCAGCGTCCCCCGGGCGGGGTACTCTGGGGCCAACGTCCTGACTTTC.

This rearrangement joins TRBV5-1 to TRBJ2-2; a possible D gene is TRBD1 (5 bases). Trimming shortened V by 0 bases and J by 0 bases, and 9 bases separated the two germline ends. Germline CDR1 reads SGHRS; CDR2 reads YFSETQ. This CDR3 contains 16 residues. The CDR3 spells CASSLVAGSNTGELFF. As DNA, the CDR3 is TGCGCCAGCAGCTTGGTGGCAGGGTCGAACACCGGGGAGCTGTTTTTT.

In this sample, this clonotype turned up a few times. The chain employs TRBV6-6 and TRBJ2-7; D gene unclear. V was pared by 5 bases and J by 0 bases, with 14 bases between. Looked up from germline, CDR1 is MNHNY and CDR2 is SVGAGI (reference sequence). The CDR3 totals 15 residues. The DNA for the CDR3 is TGTGCCAGCAGTGATGGCAGCGTAGGCTCCTACGAGCAGTACTTC. It codes for CASSDGSVGSYEQYF.

This chain uses TRBV29-1 with TRBJ1-1; no clear D gene. This CDR3 comprises 12 residues. V was cut by 0 bases and J by 8 bases, with 10 bases left in between. Germline lookup yields CDR1 SQVTM and CDR2 ANQGSEA. CDR3 in amino acids: CSVEDLRTEAFF. CDR3 nucleotide sequence: TGCAGCGTTGAAGATCTCAGGACGGAAGCTTTCTTT.

This clonotype came up a few times. This CDR3 is CATWDRGLPGTGELFF. CDR3 sequence (DNA): TGTGCCACCTGGGACAGGGGCCTCCCTGGCACCGGGGAGCTGTTTTTT. The chain recombines TRBV10-3 with TRBJ2-2; 10 bases line up with TRBD1. Per the germline V gene, CDR1 is ENHRY and CDR2 is SYGVKD. J lost 4 bases, V lost 10 bases, and 12 bases had no gene match. This CDR3 is built from 16 residues.

This clonotype showed up just once. The chain employs TRBV20-1 and TRBJ2-7; 13 bases match TRBD2. Germline values: CDR1 DFQATT, CDR2 SNEGSKA (reference sequence). The CDR3 runs 14 residues. V shed 6 bases and J 3 bases; nucleotides not matched to a gene: 5. The CDR3 loop reads CSATGTSGIYEQYF. CDR3 nucleotide sequence: TGCAGTGCAACTGGGACTAGCGGGATCTACGAGCAGTACTTC.

This chain uses TRBV27 with TRBJ2-1; 9 positions agree with TRBD2. The CDR3 spans 14 residues. The germline gives CDR1 MNHEY, CDR2 SMNVEV (reference sequence). The CDR3 here is CALAGLSSYNEQFF. The DNA of the CDR3 is TGTGCTCTAGCGGGGTTGAGCTCCTACAATGAGCAGTTCTTC.

This clonotype was found a few times. The rearrangement uses TRBV6-5 and TRBJ1-1; TRBD1 might be the D (5 bases). Trimming shortened V by 0 bases and J by 3 bases, and 8 bases separated the two germline ends. Germline CDR1 MNHEY, CDR2 SVGAGI. The CDR3 is 14 residues long. The CDR3 region has the DNA TGTGCCAGCAGTTACTCGAGGGGACACACTGAAGCTTTCTTT. Protein product: CASSYSRGHTEAFF.

The V gene is TRBV15, the J gene TRBJ1-2; 7 bases are a match to TRBD1. With V trimmed by 4 bases and J by 4 bases, 9 bases remained unmatched. The CDR3 runs to 15 residues. Looked up from germline, CDR1 is LNHNV and CDR2 is YYDKDF (reference sequence). CDR3 amino acids: CATSTKTGTFYGYTF. CDR3 nucleotides: TGTGCCACCAGCACCAAGACAGGGACATTCTATGGCTACACCTTC. Looking up the rest from reference TRBV15 and TRBJ1-2 gives the full variable domain: DAMVIQNPRYQVTQFGKPVTLSCSQTLNHNVMYWYQQKSSQAPKLLFHYYDKDFNNEADTPDNFQSRRPNTSFCFLDIRSPGLGDTAMYLCATSTKTGTFYGYTFGSGTRLTVV.

This clonotype was seen more than once but under ten times. The chain employs TRBV5-1 and TRBJ2-4, with D perhaps matching TRBD1 (6 bases). The CDR3 loop spans 14 amino acids. Per the germline V gene, CDR1 is SGHRS and CDR2 is YFSETQ. Trimming stripped 5 bases from V and 1 base from J, with 10 bases between. The CDR3 DNA follows: TGCGCCAGCAGTGAAGGACAGGCCAAAAACATTCAGTACTTC. Encoded protein: CASSEGQAKNIQYF. Based on the CDR3 plus reference TRBV5-1 and TRBJ2-4, the full variable domain is KAGVTQTPRYLIKTRGQQVTLSCSPISGHRSVSWYQQTPGQGLQFLFEYFSETQRNKGNFPGRFSGRQFSNSRSEMNVSTLELGDSALYLCASSEGQAKNIQYFGAGTRLSVL.

This clonotype has more than one count but fewer than ten. The chain links TRBV6-5 to TRBJ2-6; D is ambiguous. Germline CDR1 MNHEY, CDR2 SVGAGI. CDR3 size: 15 residues. Trimming took off 6 bases at V and 0 bases at J, with 9 bases between the two ends. The CDR3 here is CASRLHLSGANVLTF. As DNA, the CDR3 is TGTGCCAGCAGACTCCATCTCTCTGGGGCCAACGTCCTGACTTTC.

This clonotype was detected only a few times. V gene TRBV18 combines with J gene TRBJ2-7, with D possibly matching TRBD2 (6 bases). Germline V CDR1 and CDR2: KGHSH, LQKENI. V shed 0 bases and J shed 5 bases, with 14 bases lying between them. This CDR3 is 15 amino acids long. The CDR3 spells CASSPPGGFGHEQYF. The CDR3 DNA reads as TGTGCCAGCTCACCACCTGGAGGGTTTGGGCACGAGCAGTACTTC.